Following are 5 T cell receptor beta chains from one sample sequenced in a study of cytomegalovirus exposure and HLA in healthy donors. Libraries were prepared by immunoSEQ multiplex PCR; TCRdb keeps only in-frame clonotypes and omits some of them. The repertoire holds 250,000 to 350,000 clones, 86% seen once, with about 0.8% in the top ten. The sequenced sample was PBMCs. These receptors all come from a woman between 18 and 29 years old in good health and CMV-seronegative.

V and J are TRBV5-1 and TRBJ2-5; the D gene is possibly TRBD2 (6 bases). The CDR3 sequence is 12 residues long. Trimming cost V 7 bases and J 3 bases, with 10 bases left between them. Germline assignment: CDR1 SGHRS and CDR2 YFSETQ. This CDR3 is CASGSGEETQYF. CDR3 DNA: TGCGCCAGCGGGTCGGGAGAAGAGACCCAGTACTTC.

This chain joins TRBV28 and TRBJ1-5, with D perhaps matching TRBD1 (5 bases). Trimming left V 6 bases short and J 7 bases short, with 22 bases between. This CDR3 has 16 residues. In germline, CDR1 is MDHEN, CDR2 SYDVKM. The DNA of the CDR3 is TGTGCCAGCAGGCTGACTGGGGGGGGGATCCGACAGCCCCAGCATTTT. Translated, it gives CASRLTGGGIRQPQHF.

The V call is TRBV14, the J call TRBJ2-3, with TRBD2 identical over 9 bases. This CDR3 spans 15 amino acids. The J segment lost 1 base and the V segment lost 2 bases, leaving 1 base of the junction unmatched. Germline V lookup: CDR1 SGHDN, CDR2 FVKESK. The CDR3 loop is CASSQKREGTDTQYF. For the CDR3, the DNA is TGTGCCAGCAGCCAAAAGCGGGAGGGCACAGATACGCAGTATTTT.

The chain uses TRBV27 and TRBJ1-2; TRBD1 agrees at 8 bases. Germline V gene lookup returns CDR1 MNHEY and CDR2 SMNVEV (reference sequence). The CDR3 has 15 residues. J lost 1 base, V lost 4 bases, and 5 bases had no gene match. The CDR3 sequence: CASSSTGVRNYGYTF. Written as DNA, the CDR3 is TGTGCCAGCAGTTCGACAGGGGTGCGTAACTATGGCTACACCTTC.

This sequence joins TRBV4-1 and TRBJ1-4; D possibly corresponds to TRBD1 (6 bases). The germline gives CDR1 MGHRA, CDR2 YSYEKL. V gave up 4 bases and J gave up 6 bases, with 15 bases separating them. The CDR3 contains 15 residues. CDR3 sequence reads: CASSPLEGGDEKLFF. The CDR3 nucleotides are TGCGCCAGCAGCCCACTGGAGGGGGGGGATGAAAAACTGTTTTTT.